Shown below are 9 T cell receptor beta chains from a single sample sequenced in a study of blood T cell repertoires in COVID-19. TCRdb keeps only in-frame clones here, not all; method: immunoSEQ multiplex PCR. The sample has roughly 60,000 clones, approximately 82% seen once. Sequencing input: peripheral blood. The receptors were gathered from a man aged 55 to 70 with acute or convalescent COVID-19.

The chain couples TRBV30 to TRBJ1-1, with D unclear. Germline CDR1 is GTSNPN and CDR2 is SVGIG (reference sequence). This CDR3 has 12 residues. V was clipped by 6 bases and J by 3 bases, with 11 bases between them. CDR3 amino acids: CACLQAYTEAFF. The CDR3 nucleotides read TGTGCCTGTCTCCAGGCCTACACTGAAGCTTTCTTT. Supplemented by reference TRBV30 and TRBJ1-1, the full variable domain reads SQTIHQWPATLVQPVGSPLSLECTVEGTSNPNLYWYRQAAGRGLQLLFYSVGIGQISSEVPQNLSASRPQDRQFILSSKKLLLSDSGFYLCACLQAYTEAFFGQGTRLTVV.

This chain joins TRBV2 and TRBJ1-4; a possible D gene is TRBD1 (6 bases). The V end was cut by 5 bases, the J end by 0 bases, with 13 bases between. CDR3 size: 16 residues. Germline CDR1 SNHLY, CDR2 FYNNEI. The CDR3 nucleotides are TGTGCCAGCAGTTTATACAGGGCAACAACTAATGAAAAACTGTTTTTT. It is translated as CASSLYRATTNEKLFF.

This clone was observed a single time. The rearrangement joins TRBV12-3 or TRBV12-4 to TRBJ1-4; 7 bases are shared with TRBD1. J was trimmed by 5 bases and V by 11 bases; bases with no gene match: 8. The CDR3 contains 13 residues. CDR3 coding DNA: TGTGCCTCCGCAGGGGGGCGGAATGAAAAACTGTTTTTT. This gives the protein CASAGGRNEKLFF.

Comments on this clone: One end of the junction is discordant with germline, which a read error may explain. The chain combines TRBV15 with TRBJ1-1; D not resolved. Germline assignment: CDR1 LNHNV and CDR2 YYDKDF (reference sequence). The CDR3 runs 15 residues. The CDR3 loop reads CAISRARVVSSEAFF. The CDR3 nucleotides read TGTGCCATCAGCAGAGCGCGGGTTGTTTCGAGTGAAGCTTTCTTT.

The chain employs TRBV5-4 and TRBJ2-2; 10 bases are shared with TRBD1. Germline V CDR1 and CDR2: SGHNT, YYREEE (reference sequence). The CDR3 is 16 amino acids. The V segment lost 4 bases and the J segment 5 bases; nucleotides outside the gene matches: 8. CDR3 coding DNA: TGTGCCAGCAGCGATGGGACAGGGGTGTGGACCGGGGAGCTGTTTTTT. It translates to CASSDGTGVWTGELFF. The full variable domain, in which reference TRBV5-4 and TRBJ2-2 provide the parts outside the CDR3, is ETGVTQSPTHLIKTRGQQVTLRCSSQSGHNTVSWYQQALGQGPQFIFQYYREEENGRGNFPPRFSGLQFPNYSSELNVNALELDDSALYLCASSDGTGVWTGELFFGEGSRLTVL.

V usage is TRBV6-2 or TRBV6-3 and J usage is TRBJ1-5; the match to TRBD1 covers 7 bases. The V gene's germline CDR1 is MNHEY and CDR2 SVGEGT. With 6 bases clipped from V and 7 bases from J, the junction kept 9 bases outside the gene matches. This CDR3 comprises 14 residues. CDR3 sequence reads: CASSSDREFQPQHF. The CDR3 DNA follows: TGTGCCAGCAGCTCCGACAGGGAGTTCCAGCCCCAGCATTTT.

This clone has only a few counts. CDR3 bases: TGTGCCAGCTCACCAACCAACACCTACGAGCAGTACTTC. This sequence encodes CASSPTNTYEQYF. The V and J genes are TRBV18 and TRBJ2-7; no clear D. The ends were cut back, 2 bases at V and 2 bases at J, with 7 bases in the middle. CDR1 is KGHSH, CDR2 LQKENI, per germline. This CDR3 contains 13 residues.

This chain joins TRBV23-1 and TRBJ2-7; D is possibly TRBD1 (5 bases). TRBV23-1 is designated an ORF whose function remains uncertain. V was cut by 4 bases and J by 3 bases, with 16 bases left in between. The CDR3 sequence is 15 residues long. This CDR3 is CASSLPSTVVYEQYF. The CDR3 nucleotides are TGCGCCAGCAGTCTCCCCTCGACAGTAGTCTACGAGCAGTACTTC.

The chain employs TRBV5-4 and TRBJ2-2, with D hard to call. The germline gives CDR1 SGHNT, CDR2 YYREEE (reference sequence). This CDR3 is built from 14 residues. The ends were cut back, 2 bases at V and 1 base at J, with 6 bases in the middle. This CDR3 is CASSFSGNTGELFF. The DNA for the CDR3 is TGTGCCAGCAGCTTTTCAGGGAACACCGGGGAGCTGTTTTTT.